The 32 T cell receptor beta chains listed next were all sequenced from one sample in a study of blood T cells in healthy people across ages. PCR was performed a second time for about 7 to 11 cycles using a sample-barcoded 5' primer and a J-beta primer mix. A single record per CDR3 protein comes from TCRdb applying MiXCR to the 5' RACE reads. In the table there are about 1.5 million distinct CDR3 sequences, approximately 39% of which are singletons. What was sequenced was blood. Source of these receptors: a woman aged 18 to 35 in good health.

The CDR3 DNA follows: TGTGCCAGCAGCTTTACTAGCGGGGGGGCCGGTGAGCAGTTCTTC. Translating it yields CASSFTSGGAGEQFF. This chain uses TRBV11-2 with TRBJ2-1; 13 bases are a match to TRBD2. The CDR3 is made up of 15 amino acids. The V segment lost 3 bases and the J segment 9 bases; nucleotides outside the gene matches: 5. Germline CDR1 is SGHAT and CDR2 is FQNNGV.

The chain recombines TRBV5-1 with TRBJ2-5, with TRBD1 matching over 11 bases. The length of the CDR3 is 15 residues. V dropped 3 bases and J dropped 11; count of bases not matched to a gene: 12. Germline V gene data show CDR1 as SGHRS and CDR2 as YFSETQ. The CDR3: CASSWGGTGGYEQYF. The CDR3 nucleotides read TGCGCCAGCAGCTGGGGTGGGACAGGGGGGTATGAGCAGTACTTC.

This chain uses TRBV7-2 with TRBJ2-1; D is uncertain. Trimming left V 0 bases short and J 3 bases short, with 9 bases between. CDR3 length: 15 residues. Germline CDR1 SGHTA, CDR2 FQGNSA. Written as DNA, the CDR3 is TGTGCCAGCAGCTTAGCATCGACCCTCTACAATGAGCAGTTCTTC. Its protein product is CASSLASTLYNEQFF.

The V call is TRBV7-8, the J call TRBJ2-7; the D is unclear. The ends were cut back, 8 bases at V and 7 bases at J, with 24 bases in the middle. Germline V CDR1 and CDR2: SGHVS, FQNEAQ. CDR3 length equals 15 residues. CDR3 sequence reads: CASGGTVPRAGEQYF. The CDR3 nucleotides read TGTGCCAGCGGCGGCACAGTTCCTCGGGCAGGAGAGCAGTACTTC.

V usage is TRBV20-1 and J usage is TRBJ2-3, with no clear D. Trimming left V 4 bases short and J 8 bases short, with 19 bases between. The CDR3 contains 14 residues. Germline V lookup: CDR1 DFQATT, CDR2 SNEGSKA (reference sequence). The CDR3 loop is CSAIGSWREGTQYF. Here the CDR3 DNA reads TGCAGTGCTATAGGAAGTTGGAGAGAAGGTACGCAGTATTTT.

The chain joins TRBV10-2 to TRBJ2-3; 10 bases are shared with TRBD2. V gave up 8 bases and J gave up 4 bases; unmatched junction bases: 6. Germline CDR1 and CDR2: WSHSY and SAAADI. This CDR3 has 14 residues. DNA of the CDR3: TGCGCCAGCGAAGCGGGGGGGCCAGCAGATACGCAGTATTTT. Encoded protein: CASEAGGPADTQYF.

For this clonotype: At one end, the junction sequence differs from germline, possibly due to a read error. The chain joins TRBV6-1 to TRBJ1-2; no firm D call. Germline V gives CDR1 MNHNS, CDR2 SASEGT. The CDR3 consists of 15 residues. This chain's CDR3 is CASSEASRPSYGCTF. In nucleotides, the CDR3 is TGTGCCAGCAGTGAAGCCAGCAGACCTTCCTATGGCTGCACCTTC.

This chain links TRBV7-2 with TRBJ2-5, with TRBD2 matching over 7 bases. Germline values: CDR1 SGHTA, CDR2 FQGNSA. The CDR3 is 19 amino acids. V lost 3 bases to trimming and J lost 3 bases; unmatched junction nucleotides: 19. CDR3 protein: CASSFFGTSEGYVKETQYF. The CDR3 DNA reads as TGTGCCAGCAGCTTTTTCGGCACTAGCGAAGGGTATGTGAAAGAGACCCAGTACTTC. Drawing the rest from reference TRBV7-2 and TRBJ2-5, the complete variable domain is GAGVSQSPSNKVTEKGKDVELRCDPISGHTALYWYRQSLGQGLEFLIYFQGNSAPDKSGLPSDRFSAERTGGSVSTLTIQRTQQEDSAVYLCASSFFGTSEGYVKETQYFGPGTRLLVL.

The V call is TRBV20-1, the J call TRBJ2-3, with 13 nucleotides matching TRBD2. CDR1 is DFQATT and CDR2 is SNEGSKA in the germline V gene (reference sequence). The CDR3 spans 15 residues. V lost 3 bases and J lost 12; bases outside the gene matches: 12. DNA for the CDR3: TGCAGTGCTAGCGATCGGACTAGCGGGGGAGAGTCCCAGTATTTT. It is translated as CSASDRTSGGESQYF.

In this sample, this clonotype turned up a few times. The gene calls are TRBV6-2 or TRBV6-3 and TRBJ1-5, with TRBD1 as a possible D gene (5 bases). CDR3 size: 16 residues. Germline V gene data show CDR1 as MNHEY and CDR2 as SVGEGT. V was trimmed by 2 bases and J by 0 bases, leaving 11 bases between them. The CDR3 coding sequence is TGTGCCAGCAGTTACGGAGGGGAATATAGCAATCAGCCCCAGCATTTT. It codes for CASSYGGEYSNQPQHF.

The chain employs TRBV7-8 and TRBJ1-5; no firm D call. This CDR3 is built from 14 residues. The V gene's germline CDR1 is SGHVS and CDR2 FQNEAQ. The V end was cut by 2 bases, the J end by 5 bases, with 10 bases between. CDR3: CASSLLNTDQPQHF. The CDR3 nucleotides are TGTGCCAGCAGCTTATTGAACACCGATCAGCCCCAGCATTTT.

This clonotype came up a few times. The rearrangement links TRBV6-5 to TRBJ2-1; D might be TRBD2 (6 bases). Trimming cost V 0 bases and J 2 bases, with 8 bases left between them. CDR3 size: 15 residues. Germline CDR1 MNHEY, CDR2 SVGAGI. CDR3 protein: CASSYSWEAYNEQFF. The CDR3 region has the DNA TGTGCCAGCAGTTACTCATGGGAGGCCTACAATGAGCAGTTCTTC.

In this sample, this clonotype turned up a few times. V usage is TRBV9 and J usage is TRBJ1-2; 7 bases agree with TRBD1. After removal of 3 bases from V and 5 bases from J, the junction contained 4 bases not matched to a gene. CDR3 length equals 13 residues. From germline, CDR1 is SGDLS and CDR2 YYNGEE. In DNA, the CDR3 is TGTGCCAGCAGCGGGGGACAGAGGTATGGCTACACCTTC. Amino acids: CASSGGQRYGYTF.

The V call is TRBV2, the J call TRBJ2-5; possibly TRBD1 for D (5 bases). The CDR3 length is 16 residues. Germline V gives CDR1 SNHLY, CDR2 FYNNEI. The V gene lost 0 bases and the J gene lost 7 bases, with 18 bases spanning the gap. The CDR3 DNA sequence: TGTGCCAGCAGTGAAGCGGCCAGGGAAAGGCCCCGGACCCAGTACTTC. Its translation: CASSEAARERPRTQYF.

The chain couples TRBV3-1 to TRBJ1-2; 8 positions agree with TRBD1. J lost 6 bases, V lost 1 base, and 13 bases had no gene match. This CDR3 is built from 17 residues. CDR1 and CDR2 (germline): LGHDT, YNNKEL (reference sequence). CDR3 DNA: TGTGCCAGCAGCCAAGTTGAGACAGGGGTAATCGAAAATGGCTACACCTTC. As protein: CASSQVETGVIENGYTF.

This clonotype was seen more than once but under ten times. This rearrangement joins TRBV12-3 or TRBV12-4 to TRBJ2-7; 7 nucleotides align to TRBD2. After removal of 3 bases from V and 7 bases from J, the junction contained 9 bases not matched to a gene. This CDR3 region has 14 residues. The CDR3 region is CASSFGISGVEQYF. The CDR3 nucleotides read TGTGCCAGCAGTTTTGGTATAAGCGGGGTAGAGCAGTACTTC.

This clonotype was detected only a few times. This rearrangement joins TRBV2 to TRBJ2-5; 9 bases are shared with TRBD2. J was trimmed by 0 bases and V by 7 bases; bases with no gene match: 6. The CDR3 totals 15 residues. The germline CDR1 and CDR2 sequences are SNHLY and FYNNEI. The CDR3 coding sequence is TGTGCCAGCACCAGACTAGCGGAGTACCAAGAGACCCAGTACTTC. It specifies CASTRLAEYQETQYF.

This clonotype was observed once. V and J are TRBV15 and TRBJ1-2, with TRBD1 matching over 9 bases. Losses at the gene ends were 1 base for V and 6 bases for J; bases not matched to a gene: 21. The CDR3 covers 20 residues. Germline lookup yields CDR1 LNHNV and CDR2 YYDKDF (reference sequence). Written as DNA, the CDR3 is TGTGCCACCAGCAGAGTCGGCTTTAGGGGAAGAGGACAGGGGACGGATGGCTACACCTTC. Its translation: CATSRVGFRGRGQGTDGYTF.

The chain carries TRBV27 and TRBJ2-1; perhaps TRBD2 as D (5 bases). V was trimmed by 0 bases and J by 6 bases, leaving 15 bases between them. The CDR3 has 16 amino acids. CDR1 is MNHEY and CDR2 is SMNVEV in the germline V gene (reference sequence). As DNA, the CDR3 is TGTGCCAGCAGTTTATCGATTGTGGAGGCGTTCAATGAGCAGTTCTTC. As protein: CASSLSIVEAFNEQFF.

J is TRBJ2-1 and V is TRBV18; TRBD2 is a possible D gene (6 bases). Between the trimmed V and J ends, which lost 5 bases and 10 bases, there was a span of 12 bases. This CDR3 contains 12 residues. Germline V gene data show CDR1 as KGHSH and CDR2 as LQKENI. This chain's CDR3 is CASSSTSREQFF. In DNA, the CDR3 is TGTGCCAGCTCAAGCACTAGCAGAGAGCAGTTCTTC. Full variable domain (missing parts from reference TRBV18 and TRBJ2-1): NAGVMQNPRHLVRRRGQEARLRCSPMKGHSHVYWYRQLPEEGLKFMVYLQKENIIDESGMPKERFSAEFPKEGPSILRIQQVVRGDSAAYFCASSSTSREQFFGPGTRLTVL.

The chain couples TRBV4-1 to TRBJ2-3; D gene ambiguous. The V gene lost 2 bases and the J gene lost 4 bases, with 16 bases spanning the gap. The CDR3 is 16 amino acids. Germline assignment: CDR1 MGHRA and CDR2 YSYEKL. The CDR3 sequence is CASSQSPDPSADTQYF. The CDR3 nucleotides are TGCGCCAGCAGCCAATCCCCGGACCCTAGTGCAGATACGCAGTATTTT.

This sequence joins TRBV10-3 and TRBJ2-1; 9 bases align to TRBD2. From germline, CDR1 is ENHRY and CDR2 SYGVKD. Trimming cost V 3 bases and J 9 bases; bases outside gene matches: 6. There are 14 residues in the CDR3. The CDR3 DNA reads as TGTGCCATCAGTGAACAGCGGGAGGAGGGTGAGCAGTTCTTC. It yields the protein CAISEQREEGEQFF.

In its sample, this clonotype was seen a few times. The chain couples TRBV6-5 to TRBJ1-4; D perhaps matches TRBD1 (6 bases). The V end was cut by 5 bases, the J end by 1 base, with 11 bases between. In germline, CDR1 is MNHEY, CDR2 SVGAGI. The CDR3 is 15 amino acids. The CDR3 sequence: CASSTRTETNEKLFF. In DNA, the CDR3 is TGTGCCAGCAGTACCCGGACAGAAACTAATGAAAAACTGTTTTTT.

There are a few counts of this clonotype. The CDR3 here is CSTSNRGEQFF. The CDR3 DNA reads as TGCAGCACCTCGAATCGGGGTGAGCAGTTCTTC. The rearrangement uses TRBV29-1 and TRBJ2-1; maybe TRBD2 (5 bases). This CDR3 is built from 11 residues. Trimming stripped 8 bases from V and 9 bases from J, with 14 bases between. CDR1 is SQVTM and CDR2 is ANQGSEA in the germline V gene.

The V and J genes are TRBV4-3 and TRBJ2-3, with a possible D match to TRBD2 (6 bases). The V gene lost 0 bases and the J gene lost 1 base, with 14 bases spanning the gap. The CDR3 extends over 17 amino acids. In germline, CDR1 is LGHNA, CDR2 YSLEER. CDR3 nucleotide sequence: TGCGCCAGCAGCCAAGATGGCAAGGGACTCCGCACAGATACGCAGTATTTT. This gives the protein CASSQDGKGLRTDTQYF.

This clonotype was found once. The chain has TRBV10-1 and TRBJ1-1; a weak D match, TRBD1 (5 bases). This CDR3 is 14 amino acids long. From germline, CDR1 is WNHNN and CDR2 SYGVQD (reference sequence). Trimming stripped 1 base from V and 4 bases from J, with 10 bases between. The CDR3, as DNA: TGCGCCAGCAGTGAGTATGTAGGGGTCACTGAAGCTTTCTTT. It translates to CASSEYVGVTEAFF.

This clonotype was seen just once. The chain carries TRBV5-1 and TRBJ2-2; 12 nucleotides align to TRBD1. The trim removed 3 bases at V and 6 bases at J, leaving 6 bases unmatched. The CDR3 spans 16 residues. Germline V gene lookup returns CDR1 SGHRS and CDR2 YFSETQ. The CDR3 bases are TGCGCCAGCAGCTCCCCGGGACAGGGGGCAGCCGGGGAGCTGTTTTTT. Translated, it gives CASSSPGQGAAGELFF.

This clonotype has a handful of counts. A read error may explain this, as a much larger clone is one base away. J is TRBJ1-6 and V is TRBV7-2; 7 bases fit TRBD1. The CDR3 is 15 amino acids. Germline CDR1 SGHTA, CDR2 FQGNSA. CDR3 in amino acids: CASSSWDSTNSPPHF. For the CDR3, the DNA is TGTGCCAGCAGCTCCTGGGACAGCACTAATTCACCCCCCCACTTT.

The chain combines TRBV20-1 with TRBJ2-3; 7 nucleotides line up with TRBD2. Germline trimming cut 6 bases from V and 6 bases from J; bases unmatched to any gene: 18. Germline CDR1 is DFQATT and CDR2 is SNEGSKA (reference sequence). CDR3 size: 16 residues. Here the CDR3 DNA reads TGCAGTGCCCATGAGAGGCGGGGCGGGGGTCCGGATACGCAGTATTTT. The encoded protein is CSAHERRGGGPDTQYF.

This clonotype was observed a handful of times. This chain uses TRBV7-8 with TRBJ2-7; 8 bases line up with TRBD1. Germline V gene data show CDR1 as SGHVS and CDR2 as FQNEAQ. The V gene end was trimmed by 5 bases and the J gene end by 3 bases; junction bases not matched to a gene: 6. This CDR3 is built from 14 residues. This chain's CDR3 is CASSATDRGYEQYF. The CDR3 bases are TGTGCCAGCAGCGCCACTGACAGGGGCTACGAGCAGTACTTC.

This chain connects TRBV28 to TRBJ1-2; 8 bases fit TRBD1. Unmatched junction bases numbered 7, after V lost 5 bases and J lost 8 bases. CDR1 and CDR2 from the germline V gene are MDHEN and SYDVKM. The CDR3 spans 13 residues. The CDR3 loop reads CASSETGDLGYTF. CDR3 in DNA: TGTGCCAGCAGTGAGACAGGGGACCTCGGCTACACCTTC.

Turning to this clonotype: One end of the junction varies from germline; a read error may be responsible. J is TRBJ1-1 and V is TRBV7-9; D not certain. This CDR3 is 15 amino acids long. Germline V CDR1 and CDR2: SEHNR, FQNEAQ (reference sequence). As DNA, the CDR3 is TGTGCCCGCAGCTTAGCGGCCCGGCGGGGCACTGAAGCTTTCTTT. Residues: CARSLAARRGTEAFF.